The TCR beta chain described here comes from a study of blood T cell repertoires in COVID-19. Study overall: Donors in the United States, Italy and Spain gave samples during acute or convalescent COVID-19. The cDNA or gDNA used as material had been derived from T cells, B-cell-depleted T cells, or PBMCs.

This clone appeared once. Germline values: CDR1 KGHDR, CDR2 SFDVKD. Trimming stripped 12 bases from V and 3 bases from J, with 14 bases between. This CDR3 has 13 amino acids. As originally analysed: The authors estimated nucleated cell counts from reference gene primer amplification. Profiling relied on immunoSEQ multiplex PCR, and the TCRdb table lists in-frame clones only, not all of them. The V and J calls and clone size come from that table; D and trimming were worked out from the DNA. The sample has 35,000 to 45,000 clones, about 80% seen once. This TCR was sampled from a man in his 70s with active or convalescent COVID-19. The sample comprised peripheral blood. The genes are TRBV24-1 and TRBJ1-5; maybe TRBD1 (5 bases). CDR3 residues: CASSPGNNQPQHF. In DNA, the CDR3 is TGTGCCTCGTCGCCAGGGAACAATCAGCCCCAGCATTTT.